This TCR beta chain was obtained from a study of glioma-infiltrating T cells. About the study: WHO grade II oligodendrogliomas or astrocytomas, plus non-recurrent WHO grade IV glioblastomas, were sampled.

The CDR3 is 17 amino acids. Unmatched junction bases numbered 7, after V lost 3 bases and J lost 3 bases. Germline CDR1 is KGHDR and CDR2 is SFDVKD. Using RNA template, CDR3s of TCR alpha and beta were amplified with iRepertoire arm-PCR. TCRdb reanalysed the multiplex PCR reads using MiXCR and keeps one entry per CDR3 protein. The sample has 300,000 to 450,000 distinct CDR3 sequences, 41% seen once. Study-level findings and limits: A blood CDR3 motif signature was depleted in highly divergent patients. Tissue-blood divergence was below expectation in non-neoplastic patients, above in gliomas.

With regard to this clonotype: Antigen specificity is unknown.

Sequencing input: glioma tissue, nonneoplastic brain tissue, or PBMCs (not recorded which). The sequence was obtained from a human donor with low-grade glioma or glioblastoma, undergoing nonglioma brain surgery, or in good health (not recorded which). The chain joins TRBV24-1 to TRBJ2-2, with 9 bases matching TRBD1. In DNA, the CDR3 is TGTGCCACCAGTGATCCCACAGGGGGCGCGGACACCGGGGAGCTGTTTTTT. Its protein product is CATSDPTGGADTGELFF.